The present entry profiles one T cell receptor (beta chain) with its context. The data belong to a study of T cell responses to AZD1222 COVID-19 vaccine. Profiled with immunoSEQ multiplex PCR; TCRdb holds only in-frame clones, not every one. This sample has fewer than 150,000 clones; about 94% occur once, and the top ten carry about 0.91%. Here the sequenced sample was peripheral blood, taken on day 0 of AZD1222 vaccination. The receptor's source is an adult in good health.

CDR3 bases: TGTGCCAGCAGTCCCACAGGGGAAGTTTCACCCCTCCACTTT. Translated, it gives CASSPTGEVSPLHF. The chain joins TRBV6-5 to TRBJ1-6; TRBD1 matches 7 bases. The J segment lost 9 bases and the V segment lost 5 bases, leaving 7 bases of the junction unmatched. CDR3 length: 14 amino acids. Germline V gives CDR1 MNHEY, CDR2 SVGAGI.